This TCR beta chain was documented in a study of blood T cell repertoires in COVID-19. Study-wide background: T cells, B-cell-depleted T cells, or PBMCs provided the cDNA or gDNA that served as material.

The V end lost 4 bases, the J end lost 4 bases, and 12 bases lay between the germline ends. The CDR3 totals 15 residues. The germline gives CDR1 SGHRS, CDR2 YFSETQ. Only in-frame clones appear in the TCRdb table, and some are missing; sequencing was by immunoSEQ multiplex PCR. The table includes approximately 200,000 clones, around 82% detected once. Participants were aged about 18 to 100 years from more than 20 US areas. Each participant's cohort was designated according to participant-reported clinical history. Two consecutive negative NP/OP PCR tests, clearance, or resolved symptoms defined Cohort 3 recovery.

The receptor's source is a man in his forties who had recovered from COVID-19. The rearrangement links TRBV5-1 to TRBJ2-6; D possibly corresponds to TRBD1 (6 bases). Sequencing used PBMCs or T cells enriched from blood (not recorded which). The CDR3 region has the DNA TGCGCCAGCAGCCTAACAGGGAAAGGGGCCAACGTCCTGACTTTC. It yields the protein CASSLTGKGANVLTF.